The TCR beta chain under discussion was sequenced for a study of shared clonotypes between healthy human individuals. TCRdb's table, derived via immunoSEQ multiplex PCR, lists solely in-frame clones and lacks some. The sample shows about 980,000 clones, around 80% of them seen only once. The sequence was collected from a man aged 18 to 29 in good health. The sample taken for sequencing was memory CD4+ T cells sorted from blood. Subset defined: CD45RA-negative fraction.

CDR3 DNA sequence: TGTGCCAGCAGCTTAGGCAGACAGACCTACGAGCAGTACTTC. Residues: CASSLGRQTYEQYF. The V call is TRBV7-9, the J call TRBJ2-7; a possible D gene is TRBD1 (5 bases). The germline CDR1 and CDR2 sequences are SEHNR and FQNEAQ (reference sequence). This CDR3 is 14 amino acids long. Trimming took 1 base from V and 2 from J, leaving 9 bases between them.